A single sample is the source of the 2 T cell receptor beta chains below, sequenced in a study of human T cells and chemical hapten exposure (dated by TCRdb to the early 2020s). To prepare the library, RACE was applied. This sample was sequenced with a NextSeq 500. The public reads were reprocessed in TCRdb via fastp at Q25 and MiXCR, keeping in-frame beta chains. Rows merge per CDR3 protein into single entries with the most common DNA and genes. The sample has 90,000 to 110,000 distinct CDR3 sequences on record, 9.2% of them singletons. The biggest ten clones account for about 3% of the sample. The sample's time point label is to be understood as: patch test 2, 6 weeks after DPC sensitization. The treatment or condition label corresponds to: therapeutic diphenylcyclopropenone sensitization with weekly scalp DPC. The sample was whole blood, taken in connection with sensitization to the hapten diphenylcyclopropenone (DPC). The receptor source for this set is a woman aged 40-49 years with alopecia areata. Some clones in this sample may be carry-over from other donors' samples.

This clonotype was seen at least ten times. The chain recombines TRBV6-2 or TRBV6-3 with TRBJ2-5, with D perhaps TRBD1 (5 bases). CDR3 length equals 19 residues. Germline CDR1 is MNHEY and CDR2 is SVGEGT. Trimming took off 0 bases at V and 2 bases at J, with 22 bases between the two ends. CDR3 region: CASSYSPSSRGRGQETQYF. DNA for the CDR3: TGTGCCAGCAGTTACTCGCCCTCTTCAAGGGGAAGGGGTCAAGAGACCCAGTACTTC.

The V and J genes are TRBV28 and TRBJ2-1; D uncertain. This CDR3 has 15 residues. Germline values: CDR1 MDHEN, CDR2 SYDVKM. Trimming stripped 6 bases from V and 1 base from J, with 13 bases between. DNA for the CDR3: TGTGCCAGCAGCCCGCAATGGAAATCCTACAATGAGCAGTTCTTC. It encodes CASSPQWKSYNEQFF.